This T cell receptor (beta chain) comes out of a study of T-cell memory formation after mild COVID-19. Study-wide context: Largely donor-specific TCR clusters were found.

On this clonotype itself: Its antigen is still unknown.

Study-wide results and limits: Clones that shrank (day 15 to 85) were balanced CD4/CD8, whereas later expanders leaned CD4+. Largely, contracting CD4+ clones fell within CM and EM, and contracting CD8+ clones within EMRA. Cross-reactive memory seemingly joined, as some responding clones were found in pre-infection memory.

The germline V and J ends were trimmed by 3 bases and 4 bases, with 9 bases remaining between them. Germline loops: CDR1 MGHRA, CDR2 YSYEKL. The CDR3 consists of 14 residues. TCRdb reanalysed the 5' RACE reads using MiXCR and keeps one entry per CDR3 protein. The table lists about 15,000 distinct CDR3 sequences, 23% of them singletons. This rearrangement joins TRBV4-1 to TRBJ2-2; D not resolved. Sequenced material: PBMCs or a T cell subset sorted from them (not recorded which). The TCR was taken from a man aged 18 to 29 who had mild COVID-19 (a few samples of this study predate the infection). Cell type and time point are not known. The CDR3 spells CASSQGILTGELFF. The DNA for the CDR3 is TGCGCCAGCAGCCAGGGGATCCTCACCGGGGAGCTGTTTTTT.